This T cell receptor beta chain was profiled in a study of beta chain features in type 1 diabetes. Study in general: Cells sorted and examined across all samples totaled roughly 98 million. Study-level results: The naive, central memory and Treg TCRB repertoires of patients appeared to be more similar to one another than those of healthy donors. All four CD4+ subsets from Type 1 diabetes patients carried moderately but significantly shorter TCRB CDR3s.

Germline lookup yields CDR1 SEHNR and CDR2 FQNEAQ (reference sequence). The CDR3 is made up of 14 amino acids. V was pared by 4 bases and J by 2 bases, with 3 bases of the junction left unmatched. Expressed TCRB transcripts were sequenced, since all the RNA that had been isolated was reverse transcribed. The protocol was immunoSEQ multiplex PCR, while the TCRdb copy is restricted to in-frame clones and leaves out a portion. The sample comprises roughly 300,000 clones, less than 9.5% of which are singletons, and 0.44% rests with the top ten. Note on this clone: Its target is not known.

A sort by CD45RO/CCR7/CD25/CD127/CD95/CD27 yielded CD4+ naive, central memory, regulatory and stem cell-like memory cells. This clonotype originated in a woman aged 18-29 years in good health. V is TRBV7-9 and J is TRBJ2-3, with 7 positions matching TRBD1. Sequencing was carried out using central memory CD4+ T cells from blood. The CDR3 spells CASSSGQHTDTQYF. The CDR3 nucleotides read TGTGCCAGCAGCTCGGGACAGCACACAGATACGCAGTATTTT.